What follows are 16 T cell receptor beta chains derived from one specimen sequenced in a study of neurological immune-mediated disorders. TCRdb itself ran the 5' RACE reads through MiXCR, one entry per CDR3 protein. The repertoire includes some 30,000 distinct CDR3 sequences, roughly 20% of them detected once, and 16% sits in the top ten. The sequenced sample consisted of PBMCs. These receptors were obtained from a woman aged 60 to 75 in good health.

This clonotype was counted many times. The chain is built from TRBV7-2 and TRBJ1-1; 8 bases are a match to TRBD1. CDR3 length equals 15 residues. CDR1 SGHTA and CDR2 FQGNSA come from the germline V gene. V was pared by 5 bases and J by 11 bases, with 16 bases of the junction left unmatched. Here the CDR3 reads CASSPTGTGGFRAFF. CDR3 bases: TGTGCCAGCAGCCCTACCGGGACAGGAGGGTTTAGGGCTTTCTTT. Based on the CDR3 plus reference TRBV7-2 and TRBJ1-1, the full variable domain is GAGVSQSPSNKVTEKGKDVELRCDPISGHTALYWYRQSLGQGLEFLIYFQGNSAPDKSGLPSDRFSAERTGGSVSTLTIQRTQQEDSAVYLCASSPTGTGGFRAFFGQGTRLTVV.

The rearrangement joins TRBV5-1 to TRBJ2-7; D gene ambiguous. Germline V gene lookup returns CDR1 SGHRS and CDR2 YFSETQ. This CDR3 has 12 amino acids. Between the trimmed V and J ends, which lost 4 bases and 3 bases, there was a span of 8 bases. The CDR3 DNA is TGCGCCAGCAGCCCCGGCTACTACGAGCAGTACTTC. It yields the protein CASSPGYYEQYF.

This clonotype has ten or more counts. The rearrangement links TRBV20-1 to TRBJ2-3; D remains ambiguous. CDR3 size: 15 residues. Trimming shortened V by 6 bases and J by 0 bases, and 16 bases separated the two germline ends. Per the germline V gene, CDR1 is DFQATT and CDR2 is SNEGSKA (reference sequence). In DNA, the CDR3 is TGCAGTGCCAGTTCCCGACTTGCAAGCACAGATACGCAGTATTTT. Translation gives CSASSRLASTDTQYF.

This clonotype has ten or more counts. The CDR3 reads CSARLAGGIEQFF. In nucleotides, the CDR3 is TGCAGCGCAAGACTAGCGGGGGGGATTGAGCAGTTCTTC. The chain links TRBV29-1 to TRBJ2-1, with TRBD2 matching over 14 bases. The CDR3 runs 13 residues. The J segment lost 9 bases and the V segment lost 7 bases, leaving 5 bases of the junction unmatched. Germline CDR1 SQVTM, CDR2 ANQGSEA.

This clonotype was counted at least ten times. The CDR3 nucleotides are TGCGCCAGCAGCCAAGTGGTCTCAGGGGGGAACGAGCAGTACTTC. As protein: CASSQVVSGGNEQYF. The chain has TRBV4-1 and TRBJ2-7; maybe TRBD1 (7 bases). Looked up from germline, CDR1 is MGHRA and CDR2 is YSYEKL. V was clipped by 1 base and J by 5 bases, with 15 bases between them. The CDR3 is made up of 15 amino acids.

There are many counts of this clonotype. The rearrangement uses TRBV28 and TRBJ2-2, with D hard to call. V dropped 6 bases and J dropped 1 base, with 9 bases sitting between them. Germline CDR1 MDHEN, CDR2 SYDVKM. The CDR3 length is 14 residues. CDR3 in amino acids: CASSPGQNTGELFF. As DNA, the CDR3 is TGTGCCAGCAGCCCTGGGCAGAACACCGGGGAGCTGTTTTTT.

This clonotype was counted many times. The chain is built from TRBV5-1 and TRBJ1-2, with 9 bases that match TRBD1. J lost 3 bases, V lost 0 bases, and 0 bases had no gene match. CDR3 length: 14 residues. Germline assignment: CDR1 SGHRS and CDR2 YFSETQ. CDR3 residues: CASSLGTGDYGYTF. The CDR3 region has the DNA TGCGCCAGCAGCTTGGGGACAGGGGACTATGGCTACACCTTC.

CDR3 nucleotides: TGTGCCAACAACCCAACTGGTGGGACCTACAATGAGCAGTTCTTC. Translation: CANNPTGGTYNEQFF. V gene TRBV28 combines with J gene TRBJ2-1; D is undetermined. This CDR3 is 15 amino acids long. CDR1 is MDHEN, CDR2 SYDVKM, per germline. Trimming took 10 bases from V and 2 from J, leaving 18 bases between them.

This clonotype was picked up many times. The V gene is TRBV29-1, the J gene TRBJ1-2; D unresolved. Germline V lookup: CDR1 SQVTM, CDR2 ANQGSEA. The CDR3 is made up of 11 amino acids. The V and J ends lost 8 bases and 3 bases respectively, with 10 bases between them. The CDR3: CSIDGYYGYTF. For the CDR3, the DNA is TGCAGCATCGACGGATACTATGGCTACACCTTC.

In its sample, this clonotype was seen many times. This rearrangement joins TRBV27 to TRBJ2-1, with 7 bases identical to TRBD2. CDR1 and CDR2 (germline): MNHEY, SMNVEV (reference sequence). There are 14 residues in the CDR3. The V and J ends lost 3 bases and 7 bases, in that order; junction bases with no gene match: 6. CDR3 sequence: CASSFRGDGNEQFF. The CDR3, as DNA: TGTGCCAGCAGTTTCCGGGGGGACGGGAATGAGCAGTTCTTC.

CDR3 nucleotides: TGTGCCAGCAGCCCACGCGGGGCCCGGTTTACCCAGTACTTC. Translating gives CASSPRGARFTQYF. The rearrangement links TRBV5-6 to TRBJ2-5; D is perhaps TRBD2 (6 bases). CDR3 length equals 14 residues. With 4 bases removed from V and 8 bases from J, the gap between germline ends came to 18 bases. Germline CDR1 is SGHDT and CDR2 is YYEEEE.

Many counts were recorded for this clonotype. The chain is built from TRBV29-1 and TRBJ2-7; 10 bases align to TRBD1. The CDR3 spans 13 residues. Losses at the gene ends were 7 bases for V and 6 bases for J; bases not matched to a gene: 9. The germline V gene encodes CDR1 SQVTM and CDR2 ANQGSEA. In DNA form, the CDR3 reads TGCAGCGCCGCTGGGACAGGGGAGCGCGAGCAGTACTTC. Its protein product is CSAAGTGEREQYF.

This clonotype was recorded many times. The rearrangement links TRBV27 to TRBJ1-1; D is undetermined. Trimming shortened V by 2 bases and J by 1 base, and 5 bases separated the two germline ends. This CDR3 comprises 13 residues. Germline V gene data show CDR1 as MNHEY and CDR2 as SMNVEV (reference sequence). The CDR3 nucleotides read TGTGCCAGCAGTTTAGGAGGGAACACTGAAGCTTTCTTT. Its translation is CASSLGGNTEAFF.

This clonotype was detected ten times or more. The rearrangement joins TRBV7-9 to TRBJ2-1; D is perhaps TRBD2 (5 bases). V lost 4 bases, J lost 9 bases, and 13 bases lay in between. The CDR3 is made up of 13 amino acids. Germline lookup yields CDR1 SEHNR and CDR2 FQNEAQ (reference sequence). Written as DNA, the CDR3 is TGTGCCAGCAGCTCCCCCGGGGTGGTTGAGCAGTTCTTC. It encodes CASSSPGVVEQFF.

This clonotype was observed once. The chain employs TRBV14 and TRBJ2-7, with D possibly being TRBD1 or TRBD2 (6 bases each). Germline lookup yields CDR1 SGHDN and CDR2 FVKESK. Trimming took 4 bases from V and 2 from J, leaving 15 bases between them. This CDR3 is 15 amino acids long. CDR3 nucleotides: TGTGCCAGCAGCCGGGGCCAGGGGAGGACCTACGAGCAGTACTTC. Its protein product is CASSRGQGRTYEQYF.

This clonotype is deemed medium-sized. The V call is TRBV20-1, the J call TRBJ2-1; 9 bases are a match to TRBD2. The CDR3 loop spans 15 amino acids. Germline V gene lookup returns CDR1 DFQATT and CDR2 SNEGSKA (reference sequence). V was clipped by 0 bases and J by 7 bases; unmatched bases: 7. CDR3 region: CSARESSGSGNEQFF. CDR3 nucleotide sequence: TGCAGTGCTAGAGAGAGTAGCGGGAGCGGTAATGAGCAGTTCTTC.